A single T cell receptor beta chain is shown here with its context. This clonotype was seen a handful of times. No cognate antigen has been identified for it. Within one base of it there is no much larger clone, and no base qualities were kept. Libraries were made using PCR. Sequencing took place on an Illumina HiSeq 4000. Bulk TCR libraries were prepared as previously described, using TCR primers listed in Table S5. Total RNA was purified with the Qiagen AllPrep DNA/RNA kit. Before analysis, reads from multiple sequencing runs of one library were combined. In the original analysis: Reads were retained only if their TCR constant sequence matched exactly, and those retained reads were trimmed to 150 nt and grouped according to their 12-nt molecular barcodes. Reads in each barcode group were sub-clustered using a 15% Levenshtein threshold, and a quality-weighted consensus sequence was built for each RNA molecule. Non-functional sequences were removed, as were lower-count sequences one edit away from another. On the basis of fitting two negative binomial distributions, barcode sub-clusters with fewer than 20% of the maximum read count were discarded. The public sequencing data were trimmed at Q25 with fastp and processed into clonotypes with MiXCR by TCRdb, which kept only in-frame beta chains. Each entry merges the rows of one CDR3 protein and shows their most common DNA and genes. The V and J calls and clone size are TCRdb's, not the authors'. The sample table records 400,000 to 600,000 distinct CDR3 sequences; about a fifth of these occur just once. About 0.8% of the sample goes to the ten largest clones.

Naive CD8 T cell libraries were made from 20,000 to 1,000,000 sorted cells using 10%, 30% or 50% of purified RNA. On a BD FACSAria II, naive CD8 T cells were FACS-sorted as CD8+CD4-CCR7+CD45RA+ and collected into RLT Plus buffer. To test detection sensitivity, Jurkat RNA equal to ten TCR copies was added to samples of about 20,000-1,000,000 naive CD8 T cells. Enrichment of CD8 T cells was done with RosetteSep CD8+ T Cell Enrichment Cocktail plus Ficoll-Paque, and ACK red cell lysis came afterward. These data are taken from a study of molecular identifiers for immune sequencing clone quantification listed by TCRdb under 2018. With respect to the entire study: For a replicate experiment, RNA from roughly 20,000 or 100,000 naive CD8 T cells was divided into five aliquots, and four of the five aliquots were sequenced. The study was a methods study using CD8 T cells to benchmark molecular-identifier clustering-based TCR repertoire sequencing (MIDCIRS) and TCR RNA copy counting. What the study reported, not specific to this receptor: Clones above 20 RNA copies held over 98% of molecules in CMV-specific effector cells but under 1% in naive cells. Without barcode sub-clustering, chimeric consensus sequences inflated TCR diversity; chimeras reached as high as 47%. Around 2.8 recovered TCR RNA copies per cell were obtained by modeling, versus 9 to 10 by digital PCR, implying a capture efficiency of roughly 32%. The sizes of highly expanded clones could end up underestimated when identical TCR molecules share a barcode. The naive libraries included spiked-in Jurkat TCR RNA (around 9 copies' worth), and this Jurkat TCR RNA is not part of the donor repertoire. A single cell's worth of spiked-in Jurkat TCR RNA was reported detectable even among one million naive CD8 T cells.

The CDR3 sequence holds 11 residues, the cysteine and phenylalanine included. Only the CDR3 region is kept as DNA, spanning 33 bases read in frame from base 1. V is shortened by 6 bases, J by 5 bases, and the region joining them spans 11 bases. CDR1 and CDR2, looked up from the germline V gene (reference sequence), are DFQATT and SNEGSKA. This receptor was taken from a human donor in good health. Some libraries in this study had Jurkat cell RNA spiked in. The sequencing sample was made of naive CD8+ T cells from blood, with Jurkat cell RNA spiked in. The cell subset or site label for this specimen denotes: FACS-sorted CD8+CD4-CCR7+CD45RA+ naive T cells. Recombination connected TRBV20-1 to TRBJ2-7, and TRBD1 may be the D gene, going by 6 matching bases. The DNA is TGCAGTGCCCACACAGGGAACGAGCAGTACTTC. This is translated as CSAHTGNEQYF.